This T cell receptor (beta chain) appears in the sequencing data of a study of cytomegalovirus exposure and HLA in healthy donors. The PCR contained 60 Vbeta and 13 Jbeta primers. Measured with immunoSEQ multiplex PCR; TCRdb has only the in-frame clones, and not every one. The table lists about 73,000 clones, 60% to 75% of them singletons. Trimming removed 5 bases at V and 11 bases at J, with 18 bases between. The V gene's germline CDR1 is MNHNS and CDR2 SASEGT. This CDR3 comprises 13 residues. The chain links TRBV6-1 to TRBJ1-1; perhaps TRBD1 as D (6 bases). The sequencing input was PBMCs. The clonotype comes from a man aged 65 to 79 in good health and CMV-seronegative. The DNA for the CDR3 is TGTGCCAGCAGTCAGCCAGGGGATCTGGGGGCTTTCTTT. This translates into CASSQPGDLGAFF.